The 30 T cell receptor beta chains given below trace back to one sample, sequenced in a study of Tregs in tolerant kidney transplant recipients. Assay used: immunoSEQ multiplex PCR; TCRdb lists only in-frame clones, some missing. The table records 60,000 to 75,000 clones, 75% to 90% of them present only once. The sample consisted of Tregs from blood, taken before the transplant. These receptors were taken from a human donor who received a combined kidney and bone marrow transplant.

The CDR3 region is CATSRDKGVRYF. CDR3 coding DNA: TGTGCCACCAGCAGAGATAAGGGGGTGAGGTACTTC. J is TRBJ2-7 and V is TRBV15; D possibly corresponds to TRBD1 (6 bases). Per the germline V gene, CDR1 is LNHNV and CDR2 is YYDKDF (reference sequence). V was cut by 0 bases and J by 12 bases, with 12 bases left in between. The CDR3 is made up of 12 amino acids.

V gene TRBV2 combines with J gene TRBJ2-5; 10 bases are a match to TRBD2. In germline, CDR1 is SNHLY, CDR2 FYNNEI. Trimming took 6 bases from V and 3 from J; bases not matched to a gene: 10. CDR3 length equals 16 residues. CDR3 in DNA: TGTGCCAGCAGCCGGACTAGCGGCCTCGGGAAAGAGACCCAGTACTTC. Its translation is CASSRTSGLGKETQYF. The full variable domain, in which reference TRBV2 and TRBJ2-5 provide the parts outside the CDR3, is EPEVTQTPSHQVTQMGQEVILRCVPISNHLYFYWYRQILGQKVEFLVSFYNNEISEKSEIFDDQFSVERPDGSNFTLKIRSTKLEDSAMYFCASSRTSGLGKETQYFGPGTRLLVL.

A single count supports this clone. The chain is built from TRBV10-2 and TRBJ2-1; the D is unclear. Trimming pared 2 bases from V and 10 bases from J, leaving 9 bases between. Germline lookup yields CDR1 WSHSY and CDR2 SAAADI. The CDR3 runs 12 residues. The CDR3 region is CASSEAFREQFF. The CDR3 DNA reads TGCGCCAGCAGTGAGGCCTTTAGGGAGCAGTTCTTC.

The chain combines TRBV10-2 with TRBJ1-5; perhaps TRBD1 as D (5 bases). Germline V gene data show CDR1 as WSHSY and CDR2 as SAAADI. The ends were cut back, 7 bases at V and 1 base at J, with 8 bases in the middle. This CDR3 comprises 13 residues. CDR3 nucleotide sequence: TGCGCCAGCACCGACAGAAGCAATCAGCCCCAGCATTTT. Encoded protein: CASTDRSNQPQHF.

The sample holds one count of this clone. The chain uses TRBV18 and TRBJ2-2; D not resolved. CDR1 is KGHSH and CDR2 is LQKENI in the germline V gene. V was pared by 3 bases and J by 0 bases, with 11 bases between. The CDR3 covers 16 residues. CDR3 coding DNA: TGTGCCAGCTCACCTCGCACCCCGTCGAACACCGGGGAGCTGTTTTTT. Amino acids: CASSPRTPSNTGELFF. Supplemented by reference TRBV18 and TRBJ2-2, the full variable domain reads NAGVMQNPRHLVRRRGQEARLRCSPMKGHSHVYWYRQLPEEGLKFMVYLQKENIIDESGMPKERFSAEFPKEGPSILRIQQVVRGDSAAYFCASSPRTPSNTGELFFGEGSRLTVL.

The chain links TRBV5-1 to TRBJ2-1; perhaps TRBD2 as D (7 bases). The V gene lost 1 base and the J gene lost 9 bases, with 20 bases spanning the gap. The length of the CDR3 is 16 residues. The V gene's germline CDR1 is SGHRS and CDR2 YFSETQ. Here the CDR3 reads CASSLPRFSGGPEQFF. DNA for the CDR3: TGCGCCAGCAGCTTGCCCCGTTTTTCCGGGGGGCCTGAGCAGTTCTTC.

This sequence joins TRBV27 and TRBJ1-6, with D unresolved. Trimming left V 2 bases short and J 0 bases short, with 5 bases between. The germline gives CDR1 MNHEY, CDR2 SMNVEV (reference sequence). CDR3 size: 15 residues. The CDR3 nucleotides are TGTGCCAGCAGTTTAGTCTTCTCCTATAATTCACCCCTCCACTTT. It specifies CASSLVFSYNSPLHF.

The chain carries TRBV11-2 and TRBJ1-1; D not certain. Germline V gene data show CDR1 as SGHAT and CDR2 as FQNNGV. The germline V and J ends were trimmed by 1 base and 1 base, with 16 bases remaining between them. The CDR3 length is 17 residues. The CDR3 nucleotides read TGTGCCAGCAGCTTAGGCCTCCCGGCAGGTAGGAACACTGAAGCTTTCTTT. It encodes CASSLGLPAGRNTEAFF.

This chain links TRBV11-3 with TRBJ2-5, with 12 positions matching TRBD2. Trimming cost V 3 bases and J 4 bases; bases outside gene matches: 9. Germline V gene sequence: CDR1 SGHNT, CDR2 YENEEA. The CDR3 runs to 17 residues. The CDR3 loop reads CASSFYKLAGGGETQYF. The CDR3, as DNA: TGTGCCAGCAGCTTCTACAAACTAGCGGGAGGAGGAGAGACCCAGTACTTC. The entire variable domain, with the rest obtained from reference TRBV11-3 and TRBJ2-5, is as follows: EAGVVQSPRYKIIEKKQPVAFWCNPISGHNTLYWYLQNLGQGPELLIRYENEEAVDDSQLPKDRFSAERLKGVDSTLKIQPAELGDSAVYLCASSFYKLAGGGETQYFGPGTRLLVL.

The rearrangement links TRBV5-1 to TRBJ2-5; D is uncertain. The J call is in doubt because the DNA end fits TRBJ2-7 better. From germline, CDR1 is SGHRS and CDR2 YFSETQ. The CDR3 is 13 residues long. The CDR3: CASSSSSPYEQYF. CDR3 sequence (DNA): TGCGCCAGCAGCTCGAGTAGCCCGTACGAGCAGTACTTC.

Remarks on this clone: Additional DNA sequences in this sample encode the identical CDR3. The rearrangement uses TRBV7-9 and TRBJ1-2, with 10 bases identical to TRBD1. The germline gives CDR1 SEHNR, CDR2 FQNEAQ (reference sequence). Unmatched junction bases numbered 11, after V lost 5 bases and J lost 5 bases. This CDR3 comprises 16 residues. The CDR3 reads CASSDNDRGLGYGYTF. CDR3 DNA sequence: TGTGCCAGCAGCGATAACGACAGGGGGCTTGGGTATGGCTACACCTTC.

The genes are TRBV6-5 and TRBJ2-7, with D perhaps TRBD1 (6 bases). The V end lost 0 bases, the J end lost 3 bases, and 15 bases lay between the germline ends. The CDR3 length is 16 residues. Germline V gene lookup returns CDR1 MNHEY and CDR2 SVGAGI. The CDR3 nucleotides read TGTGCCAGCAGTTACTCCCCCCGGACAGATTACTACGAGCAGTACTTC. Translated: CASSYSPRTDYYEQYF.

The V gene is TRBV10-3, the J gene TRBJ2-7; 10 bases are shared with TRBD1. The length of the CDR3 is 18 residues. The germline V gene encodes CDR1 ENHRY and CDR2 SYGVKD. V was pared by 2 bases and J by 2 bases, with 12 bases of the junction left unmatched. As DNA, the CDR3 is TGTGCCATCAGTGAGCCGATCCTGGGGACAGGGGTCACCTACGAGCAGTACTTC. Translated: CAISEPILGTGVTYEQYF.

This clone was counted once. The chain has TRBV15 and TRBJ1-5, with D hard to call. Germline V gene lookup returns CDR1 LNHNV and CDR2 YYDKDF (reference sequence). The CDR3 spans 15 residues. Trimming removed 0 bases at V and 8 bases at J, with 14 bases between. For the CDR3, the DNA is TGTGCCACCAGCAGAGACGGACGGGTTAAGGAGCCCCAGCATTTT. This sequence encodes CATSRDGRVKEPQHF.

The J gene is TRBJ1-4, the V gene TRBV7-2; maybe TRBD1 (5 bases). The CDR3 extends over 15 amino acids. Germline assignment: CDR1 SGHTA and CDR2 FQGNSA. V shed 3 bases and J shed 6 bases, with 14 bases lying between them. The CDR3 DNA reads TGTGCCAGCAGCTTGGGGGGAAGGTACGATGAAAAACTGTTTTTT. Residues: CASSLGGRYDEKLFF.

The chain has TRBV6-5 and TRBJ2-7; D remains unclear. Between the trimmed V and J ends, which lost 0 bases and 2 bases, there was a span of 11 bases. The CDR3 runs 15 residues. Looked up from germline, CDR1 is MNHEY and CDR2 is SVGAGI. CDR3 nucleotides: TGTGCCAGCAGTTACTCGAAGCTGGGAACCTACGAGCAGTACTTC. It yields the protein CASSYSKLGTYEQYF.

V gene TRBV12-5 combines with J gene TRBJ2-1; weak D call: TRBD2 (6 bases). Germline V gene lookup returns CDR1 LGHNT and CDR2 FRNRAP. The CDR3 is made up of 17 amino acids. Trimming removed 2 bases from V and 2 bases from J, with 16 bases in between. CDR3 residues: CASGLIQLAGAYNEQFF. CDR3 nucleotide sequence: TGTGCTAGTGGTTTGATACAACTAGCCGGCGCCTACAATGAGCAGTTCTTC.

The rearrangement uses TRBV7-7 and TRBJ2-5; tentative D call: TRBD1 (6 bases). With 5 bases removed from V and 2 bases from J, the gap between germline ends came to 15 bases. Germline V gene data show CDR1 as SSHAT and CDR2 as FNYEAQ (reference sequence). The CDR3 loop spans 15 amino acids. The CDR3 DNA sequence: TGTGCCAGCAGCCCTCGGACAGCCCAACAAGAGACCCAGTACTTC. This translates into CASSPRTAQQETQYF.

This clone has only a few counts. The chain links TRBV6-5 to TRBJ2-7; the D call may be TRBD1 or TRBD2 (5 bases each). The CDR3 sequence is 13 residues long. CDR1 and CDR2 (germline): MNHEY, SVGAGI. Trimming shortened V by 4 bases and J by 1 base, and 8 bases separated the two germline ends. The CDR3 protein is CASSWDGSYEQYF. The CDR3 region has the DNA TGTGCCAGCAGTTGGGACGGGTCCTACGAGCAGTACTTC.

This chain uses TRBV14 with TRBJ2-2; no definite D call. The CDR3 loop spans 14 amino acids. Deletions cut 7 bases from V and 5 bases from J, with 14 bases between. Germline CDR1 is SGHDN and CDR2 is FVKESK. DNA for the CDR3: TGTGCCAGCATAAAGTCGGGTGGGACCGGGGAGCTGTTTTTT. It encodes CASIKSGGTGELFF.

CDR3 in amino acids: CASSTQQGYEQYF. The CDR3 DNA reads as TGTGCCAGTAGTACCCAACAGGGCTACGAGCAGTACTTC. The rearrangement joins TRBV19 to TRBJ2-5; weak D call: TRBD1 (6 bases). Matching the DNA end better, TRBJ2-7 makes the J call doubtful. CDR1 is LNHDA and CDR2 is SQIVND in the germline V gene (reference sequence). The CDR3 spans 13 residues.

The genes are TRBV6-5 and TRBJ1-6; possible D gene TRBD1, 5 bases. V was pared by 7 bases and J by 10 bases, with 17 bases between. Germline values: CDR1 MNHEY, CDR2 SVGAGI. This CDR3 spans 14 amino acids. The CDR3 region is CASTPMQGPSPLHF. The CDR3 DNA follows: TGTGCCAGCACGCCCATGCAGGGCCCGTCACCCCTCCACTTT.

J is TRBJ2-7 and V is TRBV5-1; 8 bases agree with TRBD1. Germline CDR1 is SGHRS and CDR2 is YFSETQ. J was trimmed by 8 bases and V by 4 bases; bases with no gene match: 11. The length of the CDR3 is 14 residues. The CDR3 sequence is CASSPTTAGGKQYF. Written as DNA, the CDR3 is TGCGCCAGCAGCCCGACCACGGCAGGGGGCAAGCAGTACTTC.

The gene calls are TRBV27 and TRBJ2-7, with 7 bases matching TRBD2. The CDR3 loop spans 15 amino acids. CDR1 is MNHEY, CDR2 SMNVEV, per germline (reference sequence). The J segment lost 0 bases and the V segment lost 6 bases, leaving 8 bases of the junction unmatched. This CDR3 is CASRRGSTASYEQYF. CDR3 nucleotide sequence: TGTGCCAGCAGACGCGGGAGTACGGCCTCCTACGAGCAGTACTTC.

The V gene is TRBV7-2, the J gene TRBJ2-3; D may be TRBD2 (5 bases). The CDR3 is made up of 12 amino acids. The ends were cut back, 2 bases at V and 9 bases at J, with 9 bases in the middle. Germline lookup yields CDR1 SGHTA and CDR2 FQGNSA. In DNA, the CDR3 is TGTGCCAGCAGCTTATTGACGGGGACGCAGTATTTT. Translating it yields CASSLLTGTQYF.

This rearrangement joins TRBV5-1 to TRBJ2-7; 12 bases line up with TRBD2. Germline V gives CDR1 SGHRS, CDR2 YFSETQ. V lost 0 bases to trimming and J lost 7 bases; unmatched junction nucleotides: 5. The CDR3 is 15 residues long. The CDR3 region has the DNA TGCGCCAGCAGCTTGGGACTAGCGGGAGTTTGGGAGCAGTACTTC. Protein sequence: CASSLGLAGVWEQYF.

The V call is TRBV4-1, the J call TRBJ1-3; no clear D. Trimming stripped 5 bases from V and 4 bases from J, with 18 bases between. The CDR3 has 16 residues. Looked up from germline, CDR1 is MGHRA and CDR2 is YSYEKL. The CDR3 DNA is TGCGCCAGCAGCGACGGGTCCGGGCTCGGAGGAAACACCATATATTTT. Amino acids: CASSDGSGLGGNTIYF.

The V call is TRBV19, the J call TRBJ2-3; TRBD2 agrees at 10 bases. Germline V gene data show CDR1 as LNHDA and CDR2 as SQIVND (reference sequence). With 3 bases clipped from V and 4 bases from J, the junction kept 7 bases outside the gene matches. This CDR3 is built from 16 residues. The CDR3 spells CASSIGASGSPDTQYF. CDR3 nucleotides: TGTGCCAGTAGTATCGGGGCTAGCGGGAGCCCAGATACGCAGTATTTT.

The V gene is TRBV7-9, the J gene TRBJ2-2; TRBD1 matches 8 bases. CDR3 length: 15 amino acids. Germline lookup yields CDR1 SEHNR and CDR2 FQNEAQ (reference sequence). J was trimmed by 6 bases and V by 4 bases; bases with no gene match: 7. CDR3 DNA: TGTGCCAGCAGCTCGAGACAGGGGTTACCCGGGGAGCTGTTTTTT. Translating it yields CASSSRQGLPGELFF.

This chain connects TRBV30 to TRBJ1-3, with unresolved D. The CDR3 consists of 15 residues. Germline V gives CDR1 GTSNPN, CDR2 SVGIG (reference sequence). V dropped 0 bases and J dropped 6 bases, with 15 bases sitting between them. The DNA of the CDR3 is TGTGCCTGGAGTGTAAATTGGCTATTAGTAAACACCATATATTTT. This codes for CAWSVNWLLVNTIYF.